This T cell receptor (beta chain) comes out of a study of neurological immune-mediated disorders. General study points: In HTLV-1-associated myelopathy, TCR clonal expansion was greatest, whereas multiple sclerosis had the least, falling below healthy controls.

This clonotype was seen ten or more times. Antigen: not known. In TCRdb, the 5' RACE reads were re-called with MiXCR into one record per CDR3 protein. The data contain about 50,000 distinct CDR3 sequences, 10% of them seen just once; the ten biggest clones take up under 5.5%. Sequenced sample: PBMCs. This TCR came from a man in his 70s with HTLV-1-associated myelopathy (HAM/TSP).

CDR3 in amino acids: CASSLSTGELFF. The CDR3 DNA is TGTGCCAGCAGTTTATCCACCGGGGAGCTGTTTTTT. V usage is TRBV28 and J usage is TRBJ2-2, with D unclear. This CDR3 comprises 12 residues. Per germline, CDR1 MDHEN and CDR2 SYDVKM. The V and J ends lost 1 base and 4 bases respectively, with 1 base between them.